The clone carrying this TCR beta chain was counted once. The data originate from a study of blood T cell repertoires in COVID-19. Turning to the study itself: Samples came from the United States, Italy and Spain, spanning acute and convalescent COVID-19. PBMCs, B-cell-depleted T cells, or T cells provided the cDNA or gDNA that made up the material.

Original analysis: Amplified reference gene primers provided the basis for estimating nucleated cell counts. Sequencing was performed with immunoSEQ multiplex PCR; in TCRdb, only in-frame clones are kept and a portion is missing. V, J and clone size were drawn from that table, and D and trimming were deduced from the DNA. The sample includes about 54,000 clones, roughly nine tenths of them seen just once. Specimen: peripheral blood. The receptor was derived from a woman aged 55 to 70 with active or convalescent COVID-19.

The CDR3 DNA reads TGTGCCAGCAGGTTGAGCGGGACCGAAAATGAGCAGTTCTTC. Translating gives CASRLSGTENEQFF. V is TRBV6-5 and J is TRBJ2-1; 7 bases are a match to TRBD2. With V trimmed by 6 bases and J by 7 bases, 9 bases remained unmatched. CDR1 is MNHEY, CDR2 SVGAGI, per germline. This CDR3 has 14 residues.